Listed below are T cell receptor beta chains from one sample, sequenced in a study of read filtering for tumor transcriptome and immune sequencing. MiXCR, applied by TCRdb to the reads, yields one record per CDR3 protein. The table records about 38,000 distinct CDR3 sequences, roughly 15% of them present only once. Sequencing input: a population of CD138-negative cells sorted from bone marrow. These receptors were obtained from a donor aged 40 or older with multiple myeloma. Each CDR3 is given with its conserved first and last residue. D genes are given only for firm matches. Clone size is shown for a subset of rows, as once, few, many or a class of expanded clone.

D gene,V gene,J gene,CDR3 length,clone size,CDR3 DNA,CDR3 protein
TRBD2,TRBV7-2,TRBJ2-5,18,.,TGTGCCAGCAGCTTAGTTGGGACTAGCGGGGGCACGGGGGAGACCCAGTACTTC,CASSLVGTSGGTGETQYF
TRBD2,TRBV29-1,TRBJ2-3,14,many,TGCAGCGTTGCGAGCGGGGGTAGCACAGATACGCAGTATTTT,CSVASGGSTDTQYF
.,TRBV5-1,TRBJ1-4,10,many,TGCGCCAGCAGCTCTGAAGAACTGTTTTTT,CASSSEELFF
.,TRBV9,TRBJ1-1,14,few,TGTGCCAGCAGCGCAGATTCGGGGTCCGCTGAAGCTTTCTTT,CASSADSGSAEAFF
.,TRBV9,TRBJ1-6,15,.,TGTGCCAGCAGCGCACACACCCTGCCTAATTCACCCCTCCACTTT,CASSAHTLPNSPLHF
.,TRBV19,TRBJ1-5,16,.,TGTGCTACCCACTGGCAGGCCTCTCCTAGCAATCGGCCCCAGCATTTT,CATHWQASPSNRPQHF
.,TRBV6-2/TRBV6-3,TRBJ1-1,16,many,TGTGCCAGCCGAGCTGACAGAGGCGAACTGAACACTGAAGCTTTCTTT,CASRADRGELNTEAFF
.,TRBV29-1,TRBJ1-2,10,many,TGCAGCGTTGGACTAGATGGCTACACCTTC,CSVGLDGYTF
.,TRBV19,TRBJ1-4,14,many,TGTGCCAGCTCTCGCCGGGGCGGTAATGAAAAACTGTTTTTT,CASSRRGGNEKLFF
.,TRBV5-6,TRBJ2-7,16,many,TGTGCCAGCAGCCCAAATTCGGGGGGCCGCTCCTACGAGCAGTACTTC,CASSPNSGGRSYEQYF
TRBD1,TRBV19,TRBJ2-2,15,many,TGTGCCAGCTCCTGGGCAGGGGGGAACACCGGGGAGCTGTTTTTT,CASSWAGGNTGELFF
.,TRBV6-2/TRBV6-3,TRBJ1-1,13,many,TGTGCCAGCAGTCGGAAATCAGGTACTGAAGCTTTCTTT,CASSRKSGTEAFF
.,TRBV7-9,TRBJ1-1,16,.,TGTGCCAGCATTCCCATGCAGGGAACATACAACACTGAAGCTTTCTTT,CASIPMQGTYNTEAFF
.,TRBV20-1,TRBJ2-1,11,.,TGCAGTGCTAGTCTCTACAATGAGCAGTTCTTC,CSASLYNEQFF
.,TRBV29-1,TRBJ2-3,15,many,TGCAGCGTTGGTTCCCAGGGGGGAAGCACAGATACGCAGTATTTT,CSVGSQGGSTDTQYF
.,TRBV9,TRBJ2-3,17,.,TGTGCCAGCAGCGTATTAGGGGGGGGTACTAGCACAGATACGCAGTATTTT,CASSVLGGGTSTDTQYF
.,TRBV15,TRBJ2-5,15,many,TGTGCCACCAGCCTACACTTGGCTGCCCAAGAGACCCAGTACTTC,CATSLHLAAQETQYF
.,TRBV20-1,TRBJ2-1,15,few,TGCAGTGCTGAGAGTTGGGGGTCCACCTACAATGAGCAGTTCTTC,CSAESWGSTYNEQFF
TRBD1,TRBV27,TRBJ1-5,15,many,TGTGCCAGCAGTCCTATCAGGGGGCAAAATCAGCCCCAGCATTTT,CASSPIRGQNQPQHF
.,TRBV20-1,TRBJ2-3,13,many,TGCAGTACCCCCGGGACTAGCACAGATACGCAGTATTTT,CSTPGTSTDTQYF
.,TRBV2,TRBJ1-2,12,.,TGTGCCACGCAGACAGTCAGCGATGGCTACACCTTC,CATQTVSDGYTF
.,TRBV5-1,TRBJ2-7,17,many,TGCGCCAGCAGCTCGTATAGCGGACCCAGCCCAGCCTACGAGCAGTACTTC,CASSSYSGPSPAYEQYF
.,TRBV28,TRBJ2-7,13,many,TGTGCCAGCACCAGACAGAGTACCTACGAGCAGTACTTC,CASTRQSTYEQYF
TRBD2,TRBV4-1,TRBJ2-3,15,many,TGCGCCAGCAGCCAACTAGCGGGGATCACAGATACGCAGTATTTT,CASSQLAGITDTQYF
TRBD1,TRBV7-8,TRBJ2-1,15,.,TGTGCCAGCAGCTCGCCGGGACAGGGTCTGAGTGAGCAATTCTTC,CASSSPGQGLSEQFF
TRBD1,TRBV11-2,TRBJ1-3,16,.,TGTGCCAGCAGCATCCGGGGGACAGGGTTTGGAAACACCATATATTTT,CASSIRGTGFGNTIYF
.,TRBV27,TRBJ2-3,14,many,TGTGCCAGCAGTTTTGGAGGGAGCACAGATACGCAGTATTTT,CASSFGGSTDTQYF